Here is one T cell receptor (beta chain) with its context. Its antigen remains unknown. This sample is drawn from a study of PD-1 blockade in classical Hodgkin lymphoma. Study-level background: Nivolumab was given intravenously to patients at 3 mg/kg every 2 weeks. Whole-study results and caveats: Unlike CD8+ TCR diversity, which did not rise significantly by C4D1, CD4+ TCR diversity did. Baseline diversity in complete responders resembled that of newly diagnosed patients.

Profiling relied on immunoSEQ multiplex PCR, and the TCRdb table lists in-frame clones only, not all of them. Of some 90,000 clones detected, about nine tenths appear once; the ten largest clones hold around 2.4%. Relapse was seen in all patients after autologous stem cell transplantation, and brentuximab vedotin exposure was variable. Best responses included complete response and partial response; otherwise, the best response was progressive disease. Germline V gene lookup returns CDR1 MGHDK and CDR2 SYGVNS. V lost 3 bases, J lost 6 bases, and 12 bases lay in between. This CDR3 contains 13 residues.

The sequencing here drew on peripheral blood mononuclear cells (PBMCs), taken before the second cycle of nivolumab. The gene calls are TRBV25-1 and TRBJ2-7; D gene uncertain. This receptor was obtained from a human donor with classical Hodgkin lymphoma. Written as DNA, the CDR3 is TGTGCCAGCAGTGACCCTGGGGTTCTCGAGCAGTACTTC. It encodes CASSDPGVLEQYF.